A selection of T cell receptor beta chains follows, all from one sample in a study of shared clonotypes between healthy human individuals. Profiled with immunoSEQ multiplex PCR; TCRdb holds only in-frame clones, not every one. The repertoire holds approximately 2.5 million clones, with more than 80% as singletons. Sequencing was performed on naive CD4+ T cells sorted from blood. The origin of the receptors is a man aged 18 to 30 in good health. CDR3s include the opening cysteine and the closing phenylalanine or tryptophan. A D gene is named only where the DNA matches it firmly.

CDR3: CASSYGLPVYQETQYF
V: TRBV6-5
D: .
length: 16

CDR3: CASSPTRGNYGYTF
V: TRBV4-3
D: .
length: 14

CDR3: CASSLLTSGSTDTQYF
V: TRBV5-1
D: TRBD2
length: 16

CDR3: CASSLDRGAYYGYTF
V: TRBV7-2
D: .
length: 15

CDR3: CASSVDRGRDEQYF
V: TRBV2
D: TRBD1
length: 14

CDR3: CATSRGDSPFDEQYF
V: TRBV15
D: TRBD1
length: 15

CDR3: CASSLRASNYGYTF
V: TRBV27
D: .
length: 14

CDR3: CASSRQMNTEAFF
V: TRBV10-1
D: .
length: 13

CDR3: CASSGTGAQNIQYF
V: TRBV5-6
D: .
length: 14

CDR3: CATSRKLAEAYNEQFF
V: TRBV15
D: TRBD2
length: 16

CDR3: CASSLDRGYANEKLFF
V: TRBV28
D: TRBD1
length: 16

CDR3: CAWQRGGYTDTQYF
V: TRBV30
D: TRBD2
length: 14

CDR3: CASSPARVPNYGYTF
V: TRBV6-5
D: .
length: 15

CDR3: CASSVGSYNEQFF
V: TRBV9
D: .
length: 13

CDR3: CASTSRVSYEQYF
V: TRBV6-5
D: .
length: 13

CDR3: CASKRDNYEAFF
V: TRBV28
D: .
length: 12

CDR3: CAWSTGSGYTF
V: TRBV30
D: .
length: 11

CDR3: CAWSRQIMGYEQFF
V: TRBV30
D: .
length: 14

CDR3: CASREPDRPGVDEQYF
V: TRBV6-1
D: .
length: 16

CDR3: CASSAGTASLSGNTIYF
V: TRBV5-4
D: TRBD1
length: 17

CDR3: CAAGSVAKNIQYF
V: TRBV27
D: .
length: 13

CDR3: CASLRVGYEQYF
V: TRBV6-6
D: .
length: 12

CDR3: CAWDRNTEAFF
V: TRBV30
D: .
length: 11

CDR3: CASREGQGIYGYTF
V: TRBV19
D: TRBD1
length: 14

CDR3: CASSVLEAWGETQYF
V: TRBV19
D: .
length: 15

CDR3: CASSLVPREEQYF
V: TRBV7-9
D: .
length: 13

CDR3: CASSPGAVGDTQYF
V: TRBV5-1
D: .
length: 14

CDR3: CSVWYQETQYF
V: TRBV20-1
D: .
length: 11

CDR3: CASSLSERHEQYF
V: TRBV7-9
D: .
length: 13

CDR3: CASSRGDRVTGELFF
V: TRBV28
D: TRBD1
length: 15

CDR3: CASSGRGTGTRETQYF
V: TRBV19
D: .
length: 16

CDR3: CASSYGQNTEAFF
V: TRBV6-6
D: .
length: 13

CDR3: CASSEEFTGNNYGYTF
V: TRBV2
D: .
length: 16

CDR3: CASSPGTGRKTGELFF
V: TRBV18
D: TRBD1
length: 16

CDR3: CASSLGTLNTEAFF
V: TRBV5-4
D: .
length: 14

CDR3: CASSDRPTNEKLFF
V: TRBV10-2
D: .
length: 14

CDR3: CAISDFGTAGNTIYF
V: TRBV10-3
D: TRBD1
length: 15

CDR3: CASSPRGGQATYEQYF
V: TRBV11-2
D: .
length: 16

CDR3: CASSFGASSPLHF
V: TRBV11-2
D: .
length: 13

CDR3: CASSSGTGMNTEAFF
V: TRBV19
D: .
length: 15

CDR3: CASSFDRYLIGQYF
V: TRBV6-5
D: .
length: 14

CDR3: CASSERLGLVYEQYF
V: TRBV6-1
D: TRBD2
length: 15

CDR3: CASSTPRALTDTQYF
V: TRBV19
D: .
length: 15

CDR3: CASSFGQGNSYEQYF
V: TRBV18
D: .
length: 15

CDR3: CASSLYGLGSRTDTQYF
V: TRBV27
D: .
length: 17

CDR3: CASSLQREAFF
V: TRBV5-6
D: .
length: 11

CDR3: CASSSLKRGYTF
V: TRBV28
D: .
length: 12

CDR3: CASGPGEGYSPLHF
V: TRBV2
D: .
length: 14

CDR3: CASRPGQVYSGELFF
V: TRBV28
D: TRBD1
length: 15

CDR3: CASSVEPRGFTDTQYF
V: TRBV9
D: .
length: 16